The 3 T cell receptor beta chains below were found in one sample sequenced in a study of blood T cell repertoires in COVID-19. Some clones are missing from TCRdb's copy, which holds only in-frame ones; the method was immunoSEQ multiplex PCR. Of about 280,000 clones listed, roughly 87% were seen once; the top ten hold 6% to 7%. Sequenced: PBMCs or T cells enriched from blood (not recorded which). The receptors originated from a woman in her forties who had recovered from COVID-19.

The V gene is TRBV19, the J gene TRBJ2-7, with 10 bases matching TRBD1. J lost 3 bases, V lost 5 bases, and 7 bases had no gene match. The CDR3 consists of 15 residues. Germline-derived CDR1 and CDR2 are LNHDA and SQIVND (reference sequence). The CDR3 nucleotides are TGTGCCAGTAGTGGTGGTGGGACAGGGGACTACGAGCAGTACTTC. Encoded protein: CASSGGGTGDYEQYF.

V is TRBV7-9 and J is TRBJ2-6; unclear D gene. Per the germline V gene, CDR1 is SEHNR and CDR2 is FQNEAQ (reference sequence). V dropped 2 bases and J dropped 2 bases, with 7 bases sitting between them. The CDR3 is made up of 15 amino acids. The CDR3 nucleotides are TGTGCCAGCAGCTTAAACATCGCTGGGGCCAACGTCCTGACTTTC. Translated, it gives CASSLNIAGANVLTF. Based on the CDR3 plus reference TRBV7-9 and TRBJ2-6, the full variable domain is DTGVSQNPRHKITKRGQNVTFRCDPISEHNRLYWYRQTLGQGPEFLTYFQNEAQLEKSRLLSDRFSAERPKGSFSTLEIQRTEQGDSAMYLCASSLNIAGANVLTFGAGSRLTVL.

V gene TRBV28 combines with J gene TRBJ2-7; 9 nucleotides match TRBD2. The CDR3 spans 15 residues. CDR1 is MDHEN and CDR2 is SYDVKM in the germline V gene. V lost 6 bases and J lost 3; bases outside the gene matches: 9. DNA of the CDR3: TGTGCCAGCAGGATTGCGCGGGGGGGGATCTACGAGCAGTACTTC. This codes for CASRIARGGIYEQYF.